This entry lists 32 T cell receptor beta chains sequenced from one sample in a study of T cell responses to AZD1222 COVID-19 vaccine. Data came from immunoSEQ multiplex PCR; TCRdb stores just in-frame clones and leaves some out. The sample yields 150,000 or so clones, roughly 90% seen once. The sequencing here drew on peripheral blood, taken 28 days after the second AZD1222 dose. The receptors were gathered from an adult who received the AZD1222 COVID-19 vaccine.

The chain joins TRBV11-2 to TRBJ2-1, with TRBD2 matching 11 bases. Germline V gene data show CDR1 as SGHAT and CDR2 as FQNNGV. The CDR3 extends over 20 amino acids. V dropped 0 bases and J dropped 1; count of bases not matched to a gene: 11. CDR3 protein: CASSLDTSGGGRGSYNEQFF. The CDR3 DNA reads as TGTGCCAGCAGCTTAGATACTAGCGGGGGTGGTCGTGGATCCTACAATGAGCAGTTCTTC.

This chain connects TRBV19 to TRBJ1-5; 7 bases are shared with TRBD1. In germline, CDR1 is LNHDA, CDR2 SQIVND (reference sequence). The CDR3 covers 14 residues. V dropped 10 bases and J dropped 6; count of bases not matched to a gene: 12. CDR3 DNA sequence: TGTGCCACTCGCGGACAGGATCAACCTCAGCCCCAGCATTTT. Encoded protein: CATRGQDQPQPQHF.

V is TRBV20-1 and J is TRBJ1-5, with a tentative D call TRBD1 (5 bases). CDR3 length equals 14 residues. V was cut by 3 bases and J by 4 bases, with 13 bases left in between. Germline V gene lookup returns CDR1 DFQATT and CDR2 SNEGSKA (reference sequence). Written as DNA, the CDR3 is TGCAGTGCTAGTCAATGGGAGGGGAATCAGCCCCAGCATTTT. Encoded protein: CSASQWEGNQPQHF.

The CDR3 region has the DNA TGTGCCAGCAGCCAAATAGGCCTAGCGGGAGTCAATGAGCAGTTCTTC. Translating it yields CASSQIGLAGVNEQFF. V usage is TRBV28 and J usage is TRBJ2-1; 10 nucleotides line up with TRBD2. V trimming: 6 bases; J trimming: 6 bases; junction bases outside the gene matches: 11. CDR1 and CDR2 (germline): MDHEN, SYDVKM. The CDR3 runs to 16 residues.

J is TRBJ2-1 and V is TRBV12-5; 7 bases line up with TRBD1. The length of the CDR3 is 17 residues. CDR1 and CDR2 (germline): LGHNT, FRNRAP. V lost 0 bases and J lost 10; bases outside the gene matches: 15. CDR3 in DNA: TGTGCTAGTGGTTTGGTAGGAGGAACAGGGGTAGGTCGGGAGCAGTTCTTC. Its protein product is CASGLVGGTGVGREQFF.

This rearrangement joins TRBV3-1 (or the pseudogene TRBV3-2) to TRBJ2-7; the D is unclear. V was trimmed by 1 base and J by 3 bases, leaving 13 bases between them. The CDR3 sequence is 15 residues long. Germline V CDR1 and CDR2: LGHDT, YNNKEL (reference sequence). CDR3 coding DNA: TGTGCCAGCAGCCAAGGTATAAAGGGTCTCTACGAGCAGTACTTC. Amino acid sequence: CASSQGIKGLYEQYF.

J is TRBJ2-7 and V is TRBV3-1 (or the pseudogene TRBV3-2); maybe TRBD1 (5 bases). The germline CDR1 and CDR2 sequences are LGHDT and YNNKEL (reference sequence). V lost 6 bases and J 4 bases, leaving 13 bases between the germline ends. The CDR3 has 13 amino acids. CDR3 amino acids: CASRRAQGYEQYF. In DNA form, the CDR3 reads TGTGCCAGCAGACGAGCGCAGGGATACGAGCAGTACTTC.

This sequence joins TRBV20-1 and TRBJ1-4; D perhaps matches TRBD1 (6 bases). Germline V gene sequence: CDR1 DFQATT, CDR2 SNEGSKA (reference sequence). The CDR3 covers 15 residues. V lost 3 bases to trimming and J lost 2 bases, with 13 bases between them. The CDR3 DNA is TGCAGTGCTAGTCTCGGGGGCGCGACTAATGAAAAACTGTTTTTT. This translates into CSASLGGATNEKLFF.

This chain joins TRBV6-5 and TRBJ1-1; D possibly corresponds to TRBD1 (5 bases). The CDR3 sequence is 13 residues long. V lost 8 bases and J 4 bases, leaving 14 bases between the germline ends. Germline CDR1 is MNHEY and CDR2 is SVGAGI. The CDR3 loop is CASAGGGSTEAFF. In DNA form, the CDR3 reads TGTGCCAGCGCAGGCGGGGGGTCCACTGAAGCTTTCTTT.

The genes are TRBV4-1 and TRBJ2-7, with 10 bases aligning to TRBD1. Germline V gene data show CDR1 as MGHRA and CDR2 as YSYEKL. V dropped 5 bases and J dropped 3; count of bases not matched to a gene: 4. The CDR3 has 14 amino acids. CDR3 coding DNA: TGCGCCAGCAGCACGGACAGGGGGAGCTACGAGCAGTACTTC. Translation gives CASSTDRGSYEQYF.

The genes are TRBV5-4 and TRBJ2-7; 11 positions match TRBD1. The junction had 18 bases not matched to a gene; V was cut back by 4 bases and J by 3 bases. The germline V gene has CDR1 SGHNT and CDR2 YYREEE (reference sequence). The CDR3 is 19 residues long. CDR3 sequence reads: CASSPFEGGTGGQYYEQYF. CDR3 in DNA: TGTGCCAGCAGCCCGTTCGAGGGCGGGACAGGGGGTCAGTACTACGAGCAGTACTTC.

J is TRBJ2-1 and V is TRBV19; D is possibly TRBD2 (6 bases). Germline V lookup: CDR1 LNHDA, CDR2 SQIVND (reference sequence). V was cut by 4 bases and J by 0 bases, with 13 bases left in between. CDR3 size: 16 residues. For the CDR3, the DNA is TGTGCCAGTAGTAGAACCCGGGGGATCTCCTACAATGAGCAGTTCTTC. Translated: CASSRTRGISYNEQFF.

The chain links TRBV6-5 to TRBJ1-2, with D perhaps TRBD1 (6 bases). The CDR3 length is 15 residues. CDR1 MNHEY and CDR2 SVGAGI come from the germline V gene. Trimming took 6 bases from V and 8 from J, leaving 22 bases between them. CDR3 residues: CASRRVGQTEKGYTF. Written as DNA, the CDR3 is TGTGCCAGCAGGAGAGTCGGACAGACCGAAAAAGGCTACACCTTC.

The rearrangement uses TRBV19 and TRBJ1-5; 11 bases are a match to TRBD1. The CDR3 has 15 amino acids. Trimming cost V 5 bases and J 6 bases; bases outside gene matches: 6. Germline-derived CDR1 and CDR2 are LNHDA and SQIVND (reference sequence). CDR3 residues: CASSSGTGGFQPQHF. CDR3 nucleotide sequence: TGTGCCAGTAGTTCCGGGACAGGGGGTTTTCAGCCCCAGCATTTT. The full variable domain, in which reference TRBV19 and TRBJ1-5 provide the parts outside the CDR3, is DGGITQSPKYLFRKEGQNVTLSCEQNLNHDAMYWYRQDPGQGLRLIYYSQIVNDFQKGDIAEGYSVSREKKESFPLTVTSAQKNPTAFYLCASSSGTGGFQPQHFGDGTRLSIL.

This chain uses TRBV16 with TRBJ1-2; 7 bases fit TRBD1. V lost 1 base and J lost 8; bases outside the gene matches: 10. There are 15 residues in the CDR3. In germline, CDR1 is KGHSY, CDR2 FQNENV. CDR3 loop: CASSQWDSEQRGYTF. The CDR3 region has the DNA TGTGCCAGCAGCCAATGGGACAGTGAGCAACGCGGCTACACCTTC. Using reference TRBV16 and TRBJ1-2 for the parts outside the CDR3, the full variable domain is GEEVAQTPKHLVRGEGQKAKLYCAPIKGHSYVFWYQQVLKNEFKFLISFQNENVFDETGMPKERFSAKCLPNSPCSLEIQATKLEDSAVYFCASSQWDSEQRGYTFGSGTRLTVV.

The V and J genes are TRBV2 and TRBJ2-3, with TRBD2 identical over 9 bases. The CDR3 loop spans 16 amino acids. Trimming cost V 4 bases and J 0 bases; bases outside gene matches: 5. Germline CDR1 reads SNHLY; CDR2 reads FYNNEI. The CDR3 reads CASSARLAASTDTQYF. The CDR3 region has the DNA TGTGCCAGCAGTGCCCGACTAGCGGCAAGCACAGATACGCAGTATTTT.

The genes are TRBV10-1 and TRBJ1-5; D is possibly TRBD1 (5 bases). The V and J ends lost 4 bases and 3 bases respectively, with 19 bases between them. The CDR3 consists of 17 residues. The V gene's germline CDR1 is WNHNN and CDR2 SYGVQD (reference sequence). DNA for the CDR3: TGCGCCAGCAGTGCTCCAGCCGGGGCAAGATTCAATCAGCCCCAGCATTTT. It yields the protein CASSAPAGARFNQPQHF.

The V call is TRBV9, the J call TRBJ2-1, with 9 bases matching TRBD2. The CDR3 sequence is 16 residues long. Germline CDR1 and CDR2: SGDLS and YYNGEE. V lost 2 bases to trimming and J lost 8 bases; unmatched junction nucleotides: 11. Written as DNA, the CDR3 is TGTGCCAGCAGCGTGGAACGGCTAGCGGGAACGTATGAGCAGTTCTTC. Protein sequence: CASSVERLAGTYEQFF.

The chain has TRBV18 and TRBJ1-2; no definite D call. Per the germline V gene, CDR1 is KGHSH and CDR2 is LQKENI. The V and J ends lost 6 bases and 1 base respectively, with 6 bases between them. This CDR3 contains 12 residues. The CDR3 protein is CASSGINYGYTF. CDR3 nucleotide sequence: TGTGCCAGCTCGGGGATTAACTATGGCTACACCTTC.

The V gene is TRBV30, the J gene TRBJ2-1, with D unresolved. The V gene lost 3 bases and the J gene lost 4 bases, with 10 bases spanning the gap. Germline V CDR1 and CDR2: GTSNPN, SVGIG (reference sequence). This CDR3 is built from 13 residues. The CDR3 sequence is CAWSGGTYNEQFF. The CDR3 region has the DNA TGTGCCTGGAGCGGCGGAACATACAATGAGCAGTTCTTC. The entire variable domain, with the rest obtained from reference TRBV30 and TRBJ2-1, is as follows: SQTIHQWPATLVQPVGSPLSLECTVEGTSNPNLYWYRQAAGRGLQLLFYSVGIGQISSEVPQNLSASRPQDRQFILSSKKLLLSDSGFYLCAWSGGTYNEQFFGPGTRLTVL.

The chain links TRBV18 to TRBJ1-4; D is uncertain. The CDR3 has 13 amino acids. From germline, CDR1 is KGHSH and CDR2 LQKENI. V gave up 3 bases and J gave up 8 bases, with 10 bases separating them. The CDR3 is CASSPNSGEKLFF. Here the CDR3 DNA reads TGTGCCAGCTCACCTAACAGTGGCGAAAAACTGTTTTTT.

The sample holds a few counts of this clone. The chain employs TRBV28 and TRBJ1-5; D remains unclear. CDR1 and CDR2 from the germline V gene are MDHEN and SYDVKM. The CDR3 extends over 12 amino acids. V lost 7 bases and J lost 5, with 9 bases in between. The CDR3 loop is CASTTQYQPQHF. CDR3 coding DNA: TGTGCCAGCACAACCCAGTATCAGCCCCAGCATTTT.

V and J are TRBV5-1 and TRBJ2-2; D is undetermined. Trimming shortened V by 0 bases and J by 7 bases, and 13 bases separated the two germline ends. Per germline, CDR1 SGHRS and CDR2 YFSETQ. CDR3 length: 15 amino acids. The CDR3 coding sequence is TGCGCCAGCAGCTTGGAGGTGCTAGGTGGCGGGGAGCTGTTTTTT. It yields the protein CASSLEVLGGGELFF. The full variable domain, with the rest looked up from reference TRBV5-1 and TRBJ2-2, is KAGVTQTPRYLIKTRGQQVTLSCSPISGHRSVSWYQQTPGQGLQFLFEYFSETQRNKGNFPGRFSGRQFSNSRSEMNVSTLELGDSALYLCASSLEVLGGGELFFGEGSRLTVL.

The chain joins TRBV5-5 to TRBJ1-2; D possibly corresponds to TRBD1 (5 bases). In germline, CDR1 is SGHKS, CDR2 YYEKEE (reference sequence). Trimming stripped 3 bases from V and 4 bases from J, with 13 bases between. The CDR3 covers 14 residues. CDR3 protein: CASSWEPGSYGYTF. CDR3 sequence (DNA): TGTGCCAGCAGCTGGGAGCCAGGGAGCTATGGCTACACCTTC.

The rearrangement joins TRBV5-4 to TRBJ2-3; a weak D match, TRBD2 (6 bases). Germline V gene sequence: CDR1 SGHNT, CDR2 YYREEE (reference sequence). Deletions cut 0 bases from V and 5 bases from J, with 13 bases between. The CDR3 consists of 15 residues. The CDR3 protein is CASSLDRRALDTQYF. The CDR3 DNA reads as TGTGCCAGCAGCTTGGACAGGAGGGCGTTAGATACGCAGTATTTT. Using reference TRBV5-4 and TRBJ2-3 for the parts outside the CDR3, the full variable domain is ETGVTQSPTHLIKTRGQQVTLRCSSQSGHNTVSWYQQALGQGPQFIFQYYREEENGRGNFPPRFSGLQFPNYSSELNVNALELDDSALYLCASSLDRRALDTQYFGPGTRLTVL.

This chain connects TRBV27 to TRBJ2-6, with D hard to call. The CDR3 has 13 amino acids. Germline V gene sequence: CDR1 MNHEY, CDR2 SMNVEV (reference sequence). The ends were cut back, 6 bases at V and 2 bases at J, with 5 bases in the middle. The CDR3 DNA reads as TGTGCCAGCAGGCACCCTGGGGCCAACGTCCTGACTTTC. Its protein is CASRHPGANVLTF.

V is TRBV3-1 (or the pseudogene TRBV3-2) and J is TRBJ1-2; 7 bases are shared with TRBD1. V was clipped by 1 base and J by 7 bases; unmatched bases: 9. Germline V lookup: CDR1 LGHDT, CDR2 YNNKEL (reference sequence). The CDR3 sequence is 15 residues long. The CDR3 bases are TGTGCCAGCAGCCAAGTAAAGGCAGGGGGAAGTGGCTACACCTTC. Protein sequence: CASSQVKAGGSGYTF.

V and J are TRBV7-9 and TRBJ2-3; 10 bases align to TRBD2. V trimming: 0 bases; J trimming: 2 bases; junction bases outside the gene matches: 11. The CDR3 runs 19 residues. Germline V gene data show CDR1 as SEHNR and CDR2 as FQNEAQ (reference sequence). The CDR3 loop reads CASSLASWASGGFTDTQYF. The CDR3 DNA reads as TGTGCCAGCAGCTTAGCGAGCTGGGCTAGCGGGGGCTTCACAGATACGCAGTATTTT.

The chain is built from TRBV18 and TRBJ2-7; 10 nucleotides match TRBD1. The CDR3 sequence is 15 residues long. V lost 2 bases and J lost 2; bases outside the gene matches: 3. Per the germline V gene, CDR1 is KGHSH and CDR2 is LQKENI. The CDR3 bases are TGTGCCAGCTCACCAAGCGGACAGGGGGCCTACGAGCAGTACTTC. Residues: CASSPSGQGAYEQYF.

The chain is built from TRBV5-1 and TRBJ2-5; possibly TRBD2 for D (5 bases). Germline CDR1 SGHRS, CDR2 YFSETQ. Trimming shortened V by 4 bases and J by 4 bases, and 14 bases separated the two germline ends. The length of the CDR3 is 14 residues. The DNA of the CDR3 is TGCGCCAGCAGCAATGCACTAGTGAGAGAGACCCAGTACTTC. Encoded protein: CASSNALVRETQYF.

This clone has a single count. This rearrangement joins TRBV9 to TRBJ2-3; possible D gene TRBD2, 6 bases. V lost 0 bases to trimming and J lost 5 bases, with 16 bases between them. Germline V gene sequence: CDR1 SGDLS, CDR2 YYNGEE. There are 16 residues in the CDR3. CDR3 sequence (DNA): TGTGCCAGCAGCGTAGGGACGGCGGGATTGGGAGATACGCAGTATTTT. It encodes CASSVGTAGLGDTQYF.

This clone appeared a single time. This chain joins TRBV7-9 and TRBJ1-5; no definite D call. Trimming stripped 0 bases from V and 3 bases from J, with 3 bases between. The V gene's germline CDR1 is SEHNR and CDR2 FQNEAQ (reference sequence). CDR3 length: 13 residues. CDR3 in amino acids: CASSLAANQPQHF. DNA of the CDR3: TGTGCCAGCAGCTTAGCGGCCAATCAGCCCCAGCATTTT. The full variable domain, completed using reference TRBV7-9 and TRBJ1-5, is DTGVSQNPRHKITKRGQNVTFRCDPISEHNRLYWYRQTLGQGPEFLTYFQNEAQLEKSRLLSDRFSAERPKGSFSTLEIQRTEQGDSAMYLCASSLAANQPQHFGDGTRLSIL.